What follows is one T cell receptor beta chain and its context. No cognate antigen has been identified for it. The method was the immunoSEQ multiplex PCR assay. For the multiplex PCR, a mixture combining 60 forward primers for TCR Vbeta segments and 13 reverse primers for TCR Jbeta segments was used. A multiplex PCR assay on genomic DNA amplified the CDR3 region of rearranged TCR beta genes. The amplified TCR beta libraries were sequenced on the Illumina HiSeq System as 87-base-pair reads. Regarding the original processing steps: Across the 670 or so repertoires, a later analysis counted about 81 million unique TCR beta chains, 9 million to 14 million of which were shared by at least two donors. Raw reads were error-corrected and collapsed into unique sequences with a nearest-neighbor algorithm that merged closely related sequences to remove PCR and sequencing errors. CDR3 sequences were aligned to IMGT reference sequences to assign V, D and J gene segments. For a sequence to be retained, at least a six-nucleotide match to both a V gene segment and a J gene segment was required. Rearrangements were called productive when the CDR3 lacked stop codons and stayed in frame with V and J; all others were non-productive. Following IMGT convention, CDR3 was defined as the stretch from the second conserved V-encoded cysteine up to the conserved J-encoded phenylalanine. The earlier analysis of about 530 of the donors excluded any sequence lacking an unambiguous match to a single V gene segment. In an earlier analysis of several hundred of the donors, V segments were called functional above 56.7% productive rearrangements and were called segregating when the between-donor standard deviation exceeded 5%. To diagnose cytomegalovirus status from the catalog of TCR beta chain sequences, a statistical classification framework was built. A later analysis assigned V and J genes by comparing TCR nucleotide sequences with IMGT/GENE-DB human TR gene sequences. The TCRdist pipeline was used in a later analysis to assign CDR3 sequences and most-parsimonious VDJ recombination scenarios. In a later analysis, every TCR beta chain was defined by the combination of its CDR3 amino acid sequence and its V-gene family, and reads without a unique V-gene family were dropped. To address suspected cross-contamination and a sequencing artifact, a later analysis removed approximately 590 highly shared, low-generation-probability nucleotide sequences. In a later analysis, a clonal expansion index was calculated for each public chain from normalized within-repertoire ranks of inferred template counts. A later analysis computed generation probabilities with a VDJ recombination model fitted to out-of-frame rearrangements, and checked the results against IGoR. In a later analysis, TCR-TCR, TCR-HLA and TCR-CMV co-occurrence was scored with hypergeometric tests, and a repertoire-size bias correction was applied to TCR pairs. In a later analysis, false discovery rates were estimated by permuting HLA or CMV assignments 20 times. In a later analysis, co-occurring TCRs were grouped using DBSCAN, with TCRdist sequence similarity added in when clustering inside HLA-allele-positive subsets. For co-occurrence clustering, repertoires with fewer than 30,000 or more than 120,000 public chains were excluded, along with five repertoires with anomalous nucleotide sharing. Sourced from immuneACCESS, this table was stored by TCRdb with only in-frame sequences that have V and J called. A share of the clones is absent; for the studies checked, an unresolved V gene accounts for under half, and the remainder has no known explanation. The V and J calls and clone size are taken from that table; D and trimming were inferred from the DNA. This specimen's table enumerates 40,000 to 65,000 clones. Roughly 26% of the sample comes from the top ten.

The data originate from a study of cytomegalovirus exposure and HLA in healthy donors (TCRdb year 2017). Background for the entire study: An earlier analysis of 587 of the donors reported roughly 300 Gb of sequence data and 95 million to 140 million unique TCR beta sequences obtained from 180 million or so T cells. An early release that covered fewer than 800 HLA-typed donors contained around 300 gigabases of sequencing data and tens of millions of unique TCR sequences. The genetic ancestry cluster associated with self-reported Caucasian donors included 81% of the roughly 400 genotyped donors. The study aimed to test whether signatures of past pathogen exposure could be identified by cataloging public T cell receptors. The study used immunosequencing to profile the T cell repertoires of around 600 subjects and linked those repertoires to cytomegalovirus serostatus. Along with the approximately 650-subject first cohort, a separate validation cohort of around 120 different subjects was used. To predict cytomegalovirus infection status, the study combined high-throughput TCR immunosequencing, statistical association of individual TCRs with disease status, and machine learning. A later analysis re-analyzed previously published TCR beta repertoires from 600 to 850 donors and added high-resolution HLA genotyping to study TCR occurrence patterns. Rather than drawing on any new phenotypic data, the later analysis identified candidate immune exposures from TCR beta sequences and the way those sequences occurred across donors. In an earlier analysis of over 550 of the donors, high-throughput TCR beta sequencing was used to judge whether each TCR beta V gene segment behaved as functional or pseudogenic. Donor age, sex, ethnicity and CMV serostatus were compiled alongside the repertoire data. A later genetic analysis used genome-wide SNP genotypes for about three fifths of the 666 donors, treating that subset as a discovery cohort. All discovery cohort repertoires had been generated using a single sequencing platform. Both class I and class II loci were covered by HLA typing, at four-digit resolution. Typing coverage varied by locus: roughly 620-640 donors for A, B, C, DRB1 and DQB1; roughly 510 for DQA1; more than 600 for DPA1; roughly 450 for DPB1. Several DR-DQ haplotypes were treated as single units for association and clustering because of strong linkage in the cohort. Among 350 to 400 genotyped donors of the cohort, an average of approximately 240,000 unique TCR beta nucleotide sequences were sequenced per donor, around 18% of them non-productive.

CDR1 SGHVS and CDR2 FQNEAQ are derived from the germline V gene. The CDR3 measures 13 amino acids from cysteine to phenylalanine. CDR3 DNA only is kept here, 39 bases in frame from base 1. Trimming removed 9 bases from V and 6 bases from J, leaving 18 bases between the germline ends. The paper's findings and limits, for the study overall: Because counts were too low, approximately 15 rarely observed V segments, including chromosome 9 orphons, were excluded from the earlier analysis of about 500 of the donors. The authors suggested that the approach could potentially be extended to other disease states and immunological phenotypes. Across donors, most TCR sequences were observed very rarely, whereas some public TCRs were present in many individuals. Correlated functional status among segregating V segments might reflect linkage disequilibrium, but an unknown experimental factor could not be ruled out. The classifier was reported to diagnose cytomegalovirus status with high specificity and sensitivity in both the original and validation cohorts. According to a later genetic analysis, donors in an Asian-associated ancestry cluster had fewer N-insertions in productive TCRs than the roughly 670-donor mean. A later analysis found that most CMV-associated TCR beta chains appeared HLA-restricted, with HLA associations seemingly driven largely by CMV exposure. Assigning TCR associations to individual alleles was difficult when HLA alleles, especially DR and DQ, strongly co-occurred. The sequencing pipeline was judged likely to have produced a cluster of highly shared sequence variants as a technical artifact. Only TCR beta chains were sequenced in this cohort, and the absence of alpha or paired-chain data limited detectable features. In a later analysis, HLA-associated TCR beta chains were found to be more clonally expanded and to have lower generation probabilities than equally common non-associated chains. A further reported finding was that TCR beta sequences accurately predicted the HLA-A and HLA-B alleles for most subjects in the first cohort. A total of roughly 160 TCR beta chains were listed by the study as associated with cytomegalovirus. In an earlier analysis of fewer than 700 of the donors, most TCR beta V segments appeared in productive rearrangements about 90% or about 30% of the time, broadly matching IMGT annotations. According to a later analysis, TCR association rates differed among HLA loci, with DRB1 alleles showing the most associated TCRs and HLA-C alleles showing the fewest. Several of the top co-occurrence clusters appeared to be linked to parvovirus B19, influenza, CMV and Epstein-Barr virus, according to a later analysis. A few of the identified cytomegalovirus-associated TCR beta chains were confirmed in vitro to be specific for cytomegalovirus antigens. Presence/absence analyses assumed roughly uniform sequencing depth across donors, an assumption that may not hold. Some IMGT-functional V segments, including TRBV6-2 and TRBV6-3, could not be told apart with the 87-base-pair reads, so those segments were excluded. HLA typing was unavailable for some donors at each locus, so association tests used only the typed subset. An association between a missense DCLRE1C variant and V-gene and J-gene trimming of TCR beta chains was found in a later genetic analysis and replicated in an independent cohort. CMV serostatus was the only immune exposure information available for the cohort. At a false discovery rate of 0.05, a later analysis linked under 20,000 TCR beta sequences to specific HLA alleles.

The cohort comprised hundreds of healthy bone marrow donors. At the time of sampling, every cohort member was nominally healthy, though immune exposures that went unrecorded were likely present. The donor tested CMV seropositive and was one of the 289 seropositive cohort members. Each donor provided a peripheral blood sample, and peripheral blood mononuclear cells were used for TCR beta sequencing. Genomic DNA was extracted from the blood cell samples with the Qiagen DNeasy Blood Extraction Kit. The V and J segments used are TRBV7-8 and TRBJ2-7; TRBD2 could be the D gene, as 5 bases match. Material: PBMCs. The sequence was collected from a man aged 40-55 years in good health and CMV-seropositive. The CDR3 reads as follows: CASRDGVRAEQYF. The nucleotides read TGTGCCAGTCGGGATGGGGTGCGTGCCGAGCAGTACTTC.